The clone carrying this T cell receptor (beta chain) turned up a few times. The antigen remains unidentified. This specimen comes from a study of T cells after posttransplantation cyclophosphamide. Study results and limitations: TRB overlap between skin or GI tissue T cells and blood was limited. Donor-recipient repertoire similarity was low at 1-2 months, rising over year one.

Some clones are missing from TCRdb's copy, which holds only in-frame ones; the method was immunoSEQ multiplex PCR. The table lists 40,000 to 45,000 clones, with no singletons. On the day of bone marrow donation, the related graft donor provided peripheral blood. The length of the CDR3 is 18 residues. What was sequenced was PBMCs. The receptor comes from a man aged 35 to 55 in good health, CMV-negative, and a related stem cell transplant donor. This chain connects TRBV21-1 to TRBJ2-5; TRBD1 is the table's D call, not checked against the DNA. TRBV21-1 is listed as a pseudogene. The CDR3 DNA follows: TGTGCCAGCAGCAAAGTTAACCGGGACAGGAGACCCAGGGAGACCCAGTACTTC. This gives the protein CASSKVNRDRRPRETQYF.